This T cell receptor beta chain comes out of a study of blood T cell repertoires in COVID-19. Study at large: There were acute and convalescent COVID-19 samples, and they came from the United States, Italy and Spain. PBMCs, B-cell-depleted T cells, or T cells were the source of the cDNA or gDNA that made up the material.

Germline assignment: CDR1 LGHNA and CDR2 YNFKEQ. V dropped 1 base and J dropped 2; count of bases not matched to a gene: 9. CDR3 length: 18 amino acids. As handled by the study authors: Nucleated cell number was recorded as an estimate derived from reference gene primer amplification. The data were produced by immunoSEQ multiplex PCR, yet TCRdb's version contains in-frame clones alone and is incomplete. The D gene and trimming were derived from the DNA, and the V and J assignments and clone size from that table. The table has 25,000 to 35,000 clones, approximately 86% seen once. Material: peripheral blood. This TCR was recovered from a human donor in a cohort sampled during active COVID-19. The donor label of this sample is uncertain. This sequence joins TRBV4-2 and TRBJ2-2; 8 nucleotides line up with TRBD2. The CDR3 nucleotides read TGTGCCAGCAGCCAAGGGGCAACTAGCGGATTTAACACCGGGGAGCTGTTTTTT. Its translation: CASSQGATSGFNTGELFF.